This T cell receptor (beta chain) is drawn from a study of resident and recirculating memory T cells in vitiligo. Patients had to be free of confetti depigmentation, indicating active vitiligo. CDR3 length equals 13 residues. The V gene lost 5 bases and the J gene lost 5 bases, with 9 bases spanning the gap. CDR1 is MNHEY and CDR2 is SVGAGI in the germline V gene. Clones were read by immunoSEQ multiplex PCR, and TCRdb kept only the in-frame ones, dropping some. The sample holds tens of thousands of clones, approximately 90% seen once. Source material: blood. The sequence was obtained from a male donor with vitiligo. V is TRBV6-5 and J is TRBJ2-2; possibly TRBD2 for D (6 bases). In nucleotides, the CDR3 is TGTGCCAGCAGTCGGGGGAGGACCGGGGAGCTGTTTTTT. As protein: CASSRGRTGELFF.